The 25 T cell receptor beta chains given below trace back to one sample, sequenced in a study of control samples from healthy donors and cancer patients. Profiling relied on immunoSEQ multiplex PCR, and the TCRdb table lists in-frame clones only, not all of them. The profile shows roughly 80,000 clones, roughly 90% of them singletons. Sequenced material: blood. Receptors were obtained from a man aged 50 or older in good health.

This clone was seen more than once but under ten times. V and J are TRBV30 and TRBJ2-1; D may be TRBD1 (6 bases). CDR1 and CDR2 (germline): GTSNPN, SVGIG (reference sequence). This CDR3 is 14 amino acids long. Trimming removed 3 bases at V and 5 bases at J, with 14 bases between. The CDR3 spells CAWRVGQSNNEQFF. CDR3 nucleotide sequence: TGTGCCTGGAGGGTCGGACAGTCCAACAATGAGCAGTTCTTC.

The chain recombines TRBV4-1 with TRBJ2-3; perhaps D is TRBD1 or TRBD2 (5 bases each). This CDR3 contains 17 residues. In germline, CDR1 is MGHRA, CDR2 YSYEKL. V shed 0 bases and J shed 2 bases, with 15 bases lying between them. The CDR3 loop is CASSQEKSGPHTDTQYF. DNA for the CDR3: TGCGCCAGCAGCCAAGAAAAGTCGGGGCCCCACACAGATACGCAGTATTTT.

This chain connects TRBV19 to TRBJ2-2, with D unclear. The ends were cut back, 5 bases at V and 1 base at J, with 11 bases in the middle. The CDR3 runs to 15 residues. The germline V gene encodes CDR1 LNHDA and CDR2 SQIVND (reference sequence). CDR3 loop: CASSPSHLNTGELFF. Here the CDR3 DNA reads TGTGCCAGTAGTCCTTCTCATTTGAACACCGGGGAGCTGTTTTTT.

V and J are TRBV5-5 and TRBJ1-6; D possibly corresponds to TRBD1 (6 bases). CDR1 SGHKS and CDR2 YYEKEE come from the germline V gene (reference sequence). This CDR3 comprises 16 residues. V lost 0 bases and J 7 bases, leaving 14 bases between the germline ends. In nucleotides, the CDR3 is TGTGCCAGCAGCTTGGTACCCACAGGGAAAAATTCACCCCTCCACTTT. Translation: CASSLVPTGKNSPLHF.

The chain links TRBV15 to TRBJ2-3; 7 bases align to TRBD2. Germline V gene data show CDR1 as LNHNV and CDR2 as YYDKDF (reference sequence). Unmatched junction bases numbered 5, after V lost 0 bases and J lost 5 bases. There are 15 residues in the CDR3. CDR3 region: CATSRDTSDGDTQYF. The CDR3 nucleotides are TGTGCCACCAGCAGAGATACTAGCGATGGAGATACGCAGTATTTT.

The chain recombines TRBV15 with TRBJ2-7; D perhaps matches TRBD1 (7 bases). CDR3 length: 15 amino acids. The V and J ends lost 0 bases and 6 bases respectively, with 15 bases between them. Germline V gene lookup returns CDR1 LNHNV and CDR2 YYDKDF (reference sequence). CDR3 nucleotides: TGTGCCACCAGCAGAGATAATGGAGGGGGCGGCGAGCAGTACTTC. Protein product: CATSRDNGGGGEQYF. The complete variable domain, with remaining parts taken from reference TRBV15 and TRBJ2-7, reads DAMVIQNPRYQVTQFGKPVTLSCSQTLNHNVMYWYQQKSSQAPKLLFHYYDKDFNNEADTPDNFQSRRPNTSFCFLDIRSPGLGDTAMYLCATSRDNGGGGEQYFGPGTRLTVT.

The genes are TRBV2 and TRBJ2-3; unclear D gene. Germline V gene sequence: CDR1 SNHLY, CDR2 FYNNEI. V lost 5 bases to trimming and J lost 2 bases, with 8 bases between them. The CDR3 sequence is 13 residues long. In DNA, the CDR3 is TGTGCCAGCAGTCTCGGATACACAGATACGCAGTATTTT. Translated, it gives CASSLGYTDTQYF.

This clone was picked up one time. J is TRBJ2-1 and V is TRBV11-1, with D maybe TRBD2 (7 bases). CDR1 is SGHAT, CDR2 FQDESV, per germline (reference sequence). Trimming took off 2 bases at V and 5 bases at J, with 13 bases between the two ends. The CDR3 loop spans 15 amino acids. The CDR3 coding sequence is TGTGCCAGCAGCTTAATCGGGGGGCTCAACAATGAGCAGTTCTTC. Amino acid sequence: CASSLIGGLNNEQFF.

The J gene is TRBJ2-6, the V gene TRBV6-1, with 10 positions matching TRBD1. There are 19 residues in the CDR3. Germline V gene data show CDR1 as MNHNS and CDR2 as SASEGT. The V and J ends lost 4 bases and 0 bases, in that order; junction bases with no gene match: 9. This CDR3 is CASSGQGAFLYSGANVLTF. The CDR3 nucleotides are TGTGCCAGCAGTGGACAGGGGGCCTTTCTTTACTCTGGGGCCAACGTCCTGACTTTC.

The chain uses TRBV6-5 and TRBJ2-1; 10 bases align to TRBD2. CDR1 is MNHEY and CDR2 is SVGAGI in the germline V gene. This CDR3 region has 16 residues. The trim removed 4 bases at V and 7 bases at J, leaving 10 bases unmatched. The CDR3 nucleotides read TGTGCCAGCAGTTCAATAGCGGGGGGAGGATGGAATGAGCAGTTCTTC. This codes for CASSSIAGGGWNEQFF.

J is TRBJ1-4 and V is TRBV7-6, with D perhaps TRBD1 (5 bases). The CDR3 covers 16 residues. V was trimmed by 5 bases and J by 1 base, leaving 14 bases between them. CDR1 is SGHVS and CDR2 is FNYEAQ in the germline V gene. For the CDR3, the DNA is TGTGCCAGCAGCCTGGGTCTGGGGCAAACTAATGAAAAACTGTTTTTT. The encoded protein is CASSLGLGQTNEKLFF.

The chain carries TRBV12-5 and TRBJ1-5; D is ambiguous. Trimming left V 6 bases short and J 5 bases short, with 20 bases between. This CDR3 has 16 amino acids. Germline loops: CDR1 LGHNT, CDR2 FRNRAP. The CDR3 reads CASGLPSDGYDQPQHF. The DNA for the CDR3 is TGTGCTAGTGGCCTTCCTTCTGACGGATATGATCAGCCCCAGCATTTT.

V usage is TRBV12-3 or TRBV12-4 and J usage is TRBJ1-1, with D hard to call. Trimming pared 2 bases from V and 8 bases from J, leaving 6 bases between. The CDR3 is made up of 11 amino acids. CDR3 coding DNA: TGTGCCAGCAGTTTATGGGGAGAAGCTTTCTTT. As protein: CASSLWGEAFF.

V is TRBV15 and J is TRBJ2-1; perhaps D is TRBD1 or TRBD2 (5 bases each). CDR3 length equals 13 residues. CDR1 is LNHNV and CDR2 is YYDKDF in the germline V gene (reference sequence). V was shortened by 6 bases and J by 7 bases, with 13 bases between the two germline ends. CDR3 sequence (DNA): TGTGCCACCAGGTTGAGGGCAGGGAATGAGCAGTTCTTC. Amino acids: CATRLRAGNEQFF.

Only one count was recorded for this clone. The rearrangement links TRBV3-1 (or the pseudogene TRBV3-2) to TRBJ1-3, with 9 nucleotides matching TRBD1. Trimming at V came to 5 bases and at J to 6 bases, leaving 11 bases not matched to a gene. From germline, CDR1 is LGHDT and CDR2 YNNKEL (reference sequence). CDR3 length: 16 residues. Here the CDR3 DNA reads TGTGCCAGCAGCACCCGGGACAGGGAGGGGGTAAACACCATATATTTT. Translated, it gives CASSTRDREGVNTIYF.

The chain joins TRBV10-3 to TRBJ2-2, with TRBD2 identical over 13 bases. This CDR3 comprises 16 residues. Per germline, CDR1 ENHRY and CDR2 SYGVKD. V gave up 4 bases and J gave up 1 base; unmatched junction bases: 0. Written as DNA, the CDR3 is TGTGCCATCAGTGGGACTAGCGGGGGGAACACCGGGGAGCTGTTTTTT. Translating gives CAISGTSGGNTGELFF.

The rearrangement joins TRBV18 to TRBJ2-7, with D perhaps assigned TRBD1 or TRBD2 (5 bases each). The CDR3 contains 14 residues. CDR1 is KGHSH and CDR2 is LQKENI in the germline V gene. The V end was cut by 3 bases, the J end by 2 bases, with 11 bases between. CDR3 in DNA: TGTGCCAGCTCACCCGGGACCCCTGCCTACGAGCAGTACTTC. Translation gives CASSPGTPAYEQYF.

CDR3 nucleotide sequence: TGCGCCAGCTGTGTTAGCGGCTACAATGAGCAGTTCTTC. It codes for CASCVSGYNEQFF. The chain employs TRBV5-1 and TRBJ2-1; D may be TRBD2 (6 bases). Per germline, CDR1 SGHRS and CDR2 YFSETQ. This CDR3 spans 13 amino acids. Trimming took off 7 bases at V and 3 bases at J, with 11 bases between the two ends.

The V and J genes are TRBV2 and TRBJ2-3; D is unclear. The CDR3 runs 16 residues. V lost 2 bases, J lost 1 base, and 13 bases lay in between. Germline CDR1 and CDR2: SNHLY and FYNNEI. The DNA for the CDR3 is TGTGCCAGCAGTGAATCGCTAGGAAAGGGCACAGATACGCAGTATTTT. Amino acid sequence: CASSESLGKGTDTQYF.

The genes are TRBV24-1 and TRBJ2-5; the match to TRBD1 covers 8 bases. The CDR3 loop spans 16 amino acids. Germline trimming cut 4 bases from V and 5 bases from J; bases unmatched to any gene: 11. The germline V gene encodes CDR1 KGHDR and CDR2 SFDVKD. Here the CDR3 DNA reads TGTGCCACCAGTGACGACACCCAGGGGGCGAAGGAGACCCAGTACTTC. This encodes CATSDDTQGAKETQYF.

In this sample, this clone turned up once. V gene TRBV7-3 combines with J gene TRBJ2-5; maybe TRBD2 (5 bases). V was clipped by 1 base and J by 5 bases, with 11 bases between them. CDR1 and CDR2 (germline): SGHTA, FQGTGA. The CDR3 has 14 residues. The CDR3 sequence is CASSLSASWETQYF. The CDR3 region has the DNA TGTGCCAGCAGCTTAAGTGCTAGCTGGGAGACCCAGTACTTC.

V gene TRBV18 combines with J gene TRBJ2-5; 7 positions agree with TRBD2. CDR1 KGHSH and CDR2 LQKENI come from the germline V gene. The CDR3 length is 13 residues. The V and J ends lost 2 bases and 3 bases, in that order; junction bases with no gene match: 0. CDR3 DNA sequence: TGTGCCAGCTCACCAGGGGGGGAAGAGACCCAGTACTTC. Translating it yields CASSPGGEETQYF.

This chain uses TRBV3-1 (or the pseudogene TRBV3-2) with TRBJ2-1, with 11 nucleotides matching TRBD2. The CDR3 sequence is 15 residues long. V trimming: 4 bases; J trimming: 12 bases; junction bases outside the gene matches: 11. Germline V gene sequence: CDR1 LGHDT, CDR2 YNNKEL (reference sequence). DNA for the CDR3: TGTGCCAGCAGCCCCTCTAGCGGGGGGCCGGGTGGGCAGTTCTTC. It codes for CASSPSSGGPGGQFF.

The rearrangement joins TRBV9 to TRBJ2-7; 9 positions match TRBD1. The trim removed 4 bases at V and 4 bases at J, leaving 6 bases unmatched. CDR1 is SGDLS, CDR2 YYNGEE, per germline. The CDR3 is made up of 14 amino acids. Written as DNA, the CDR3 is TGTGCCAGCAGCTCAACAGGGGGCTCTTACGAGCAGTACTTC. Translation gives CASSSTGGSYEQYF.

V usage is TRBV6-5 and J usage is TRBJ2-1; possibly TRBD2 for D (5 bases). Germline V gives CDR1 MNHEY, CDR2 SVGAGI. CDR3 length: 13 amino acids. V was trimmed by 1 base and J by 6 bases, leaving 7 bases between them. The CDR3 region is CASSYFEGNEQFF. The CDR3 DNA reads TGTGCCAGCAGTTACTTCGAGGGCAATGAGCAGTTCTTC.